This T cell receptor (beta chain) was documented in a study of neurological immune-mediated disorders. CDR3 length: 12 residues. The J segment lost 5 bases and the V segment lost 5 bases, leaving 2 bases of the junction unmatched. Per germline, CDR1 SGHRS and CDR2 YFSETQ. Time point specified: longitudinal time-point 3. The unsorted libraries originated from 2 million PBMCs that had been stored at -80 C. There are many counts of this clonotype. The cDNA came from 5'RACE, which used 10-nucleotide random UMIs. Each CDR3 protein is one row after TCRdb ran MiXCR on the 5' RACE reads. The sample lists about 53,000 distinct CDR3 sequences; 6.5% to 8.5% were seen once.

This sequence joins TRBV5-1 and TRBJ2-5; 8 bases match TRBD2. The clonotype was recovered from a woman aged 40 to 55 in good health. The sequenced sample consisted of PBMCs. The DNA of the CDR3 is TGCGCCAGCAGTTTAGCGGGGGAGACCCAGTACTTC. It yields the protein CASSLAGETQYF. The whole variable domain, filled in from reference TRBV5-1 and TRBJ2-5, reads KAGVTQTPRYLIKTRGQQVTLSCSPISGHRSVSWYQQTPGQGLQFLFEYFSETQRNKGNFPGRFSGRQFSNSRSEMNVSTLELGDSALYLCASSLAGETQYFGPGTRLLVL.